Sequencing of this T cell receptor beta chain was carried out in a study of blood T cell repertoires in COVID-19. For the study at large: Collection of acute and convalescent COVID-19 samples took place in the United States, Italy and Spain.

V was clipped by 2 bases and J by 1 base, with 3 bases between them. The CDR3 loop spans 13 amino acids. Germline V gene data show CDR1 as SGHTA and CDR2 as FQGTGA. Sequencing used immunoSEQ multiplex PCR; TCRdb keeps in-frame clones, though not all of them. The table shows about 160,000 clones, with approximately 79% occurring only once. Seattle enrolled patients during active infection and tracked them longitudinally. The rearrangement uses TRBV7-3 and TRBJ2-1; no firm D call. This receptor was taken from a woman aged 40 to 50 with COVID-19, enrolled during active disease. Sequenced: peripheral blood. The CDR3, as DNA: TGTGCCAGCAGCTTATCGTCCTACAATGAGCAGTTCTTC. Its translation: CASSLSSYNEQFF.